The next 30 T cell receptor beta chains were all read from a single sample in a study of OX40 agonist ivuxolimab in advanced cancers. The method was immunoSEQ multiplex PCR; TCRdb's version includes in-frame clones alone and lacks a portion of them. The profile covers 55,000 to 75,000 clones, with about 81% appearing a single time and approximately 1% taken by the ten largest. The sequencing used CD4+ or CD8+ T cells sorted from blood, collected in a trial of the OX40 agonist ivuxolimab. The source of these receptors is an adult with an advanced solid tumor such as melanoma, head and neck, liver or kidney cancer.

This chain connects TRBV7-2 to TRBJ2-4; no clear D. The CDR3 spans 15 residues. The V and J ends lost 4 bases and 0 bases respectively, with 10 bases between them. The germline CDR1 and CDR2 sequences are SGHTA and FQGNSA. CDR3 bases: TGTGCCAGCAGCTCCCGGACGGTAGCCAAAAACATTCAGTACTTC. This sequence encodes CASSSRTVAKNIQYF.

This chain uses TRBV15 with TRBJ2-3, with D possibly being TRBD2 (6 bases). CDR3 length equals 14 residues. Per the germline V gene, CDR1 is LNHNV and CDR2 is YYDKDF (reference sequence). The ends were cut back, 5 bases at V and 3 bases at J, with 12 bases in the middle. The DNA of the CDR3 is TGTGCCACCAGCCTTGGAGGGGTTACAGATACGCAGTATTTT. This encodes CATSLGGVTDTQYF.

The chain links TRBV5-1 to TRBJ2-7; D is unclear. The germline gives CDR1 SGHRS, CDR2 YFSETQ. CDR3 size: 14 residues. The germline V and J ends were trimmed by 2 bases and 2 bases, with 11 bases remaining between them. CDR3 protein: CASSLGRPPYEQYF. The CDR3 DNA is TGCGCCAGCAGCTTAGGCAGGCCTCCCTACGAGCAGTACTTC.

The chain has TRBV5-1 and TRBJ1-2; D call uncertain. The CDR3 loop spans 16 amino acids. V gave up 0 bases and J gave up 2 bases, with 14 bases separating them. Germline CDR1 reads SGHRS; CDR2 reads YFSETQ. In DNA, the CDR3 is TGCGCCAGCAGCTTGGACGGGCAGTCCCGGAACTATGGCTACACCTTC. This codes for CASSLDGQSRNYGYTF. The variable domain in full, completed from reference TRBV5-1 and TRBJ1-2, reads KAGVTQTPRYLIKTRGQQVTLSCSPISGHRSVSWYQQTPGQGLQFLFEYFSETQRNKGNFPGRFSGRQFSNSRSEMNVSTLELGDSALYLCASSLDGQSRNYGYTFGSGTRLTVV.

The chain joins TRBV4-1 to TRBJ2-7, with D maybe TRBD2 (5 bases). This CDR3 contains 14 residues. Germline V gene sequence: CDR1 MGHRA, CDR2 YSYEKL. V lost 5 bases and J lost 3, with 14 bases in between. In DNA, the CDR3 is TGCGCCAGCAGCGCCGGGGTTGCCGACTACGAGCAGTACTTC. Translation: CASSAGVADYEQYF.

The V gene is TRBV2, the J gene TRBJ1-5; D remains ambiguous. The ends were cut back, 7 bases at V and 4 bases at J, with 11 bases in the middle. The CDR3 length is 13 residues. Germline V gene data show CDR1 as SNHLY and CDR2 as FYNNEI. The CDR3 DNA sequence: TGTGCCAGCACCGAGGGTTTTAATCAGCCCCAGCATTTT. Residues: CASTEGFNQPQHF.

The V and J genes are TRBV19 and TRBJ2-5; D not certain. Per the germline V gene, CDR1 is LNHDA and CDR2 is SQIVND (reference sequence). Trimming cost V 0 bases and J 7 bases, with 9 bases left between them. This CDR3 contains 13 residues. CDR3 protein: CASSIDAVGTQYF. The CDR3 DNA reads TGTGCCAGTAGTATAGATGCGGTGGGGACCCAGTACTTC.

The chain uses TRBV5-1 and TRBJ2-5; either TRBD1 or TRBD2 may supply D (5 bases each). V lost 5 bases and J lost 5, with 19 bases in between. The germline V gene has CDR1 SGHRS and CDR2 YFSETQ. The CDR3 runs 15 residues. This CDR3 is CASRRGAGHGETQYF. CDR3 sequence (DNA): TGCGCCAGCAGACGAGGGGCGGGCCATGGGGAGACCCAGTACTTC.

The chain has TRBV2 and TRBJ1-1; D is undetermined. Germline V lookup: CDR1 SNHLY, CDR2 FYNNEI. Trimming shortened V by 1 base and J by 8 bases, and 8 bases separated the two germline ends. This CDR3 is 12 amino acids long. CDR3 protein: CASSEGGGEAFF. CDR3 nucleotides: TGTGCCAGCAGTGAAGGTGGCGGAGAAGCTTTCTTT. The full variable domain, rest sourced from reference TRBV2 and TRBJ1-1, is EPEVTQTPSHQVTQMGQEVILRCVPISNHLYFYWYRQILGQKVEFLVSFYNNEISEKSEIFDDQFSVERPDGSNFTLKIRSTKLEDSAMYFCASSEGGGEAFFGQGTRLTVV.

The genes are TRBV5-1 and TRBJ2-7, with TRBD1 matching 10 bases. With V trimmed by 0 bases and J by 2 bases, 2 bases remained unmatched. CDR1 and CDR2 from the germline V gene are SGHRS and YFSETQ. The CDR3 contains 15 residues. The CDR3 loop is CASSLGGTGAYEQYF. In nucleotides, the CDR3 is TGCGCCAGCAGCTTGGGAGGGACAGGGGCCTACGAGCAGTACTTC.

This clone was seen a handful of times. This chain links TRBV4-2 with TRBJ2-7; D may be TRBD1 (6 bases). The CDR3 is 16 residues long. V was pared by 1 base and J by 0 bases, with 13 bases between. CDR1 is LGHNA, CDR2 YNFKEQ, per germline. CDR3 loop: CASSQGPRGGSYEQYF. The CDR3 nucleotides are TGTGCCAGCAGCCAAGGACCCAGGGGCGGCTCCTACGAGCAGTACTTC.

This chain joins TRBV19 and TRBJ2-2, with D possibly being TRBD1 (5 bases). The ends were cut back, 3 bases at V and 4 bases at J, with 9 bases in the middle. The CDR3 sequence is 14 residues long. CDR1 LNHDA and CDR2 SQIVND come from the germline V gene (reference sequence). CDR3 sequence reads: CASSIQGATGELFF. DNA for the CDR3: TGTGCCAGTAGTATCCAGGGTGCCACCGGGGAGCTGTTTTTT.

The V and J genes are TRBV18 and TRBJ2-1; 8 bases are a match to TRBD2. CDR1 KGHSH and CDR2 LQKENI come from the germline V gene. The trim removed 3 bases at V and 3 bases at J, leaving 7 bases unmatched. This CDR3 contains 16 residues. The CDR3 loop reads CASSPGAGDHYNEQFF. Here the CDR3 DNA reads TGTGCCAGCTCACCCGGAGCGGGGGACCACTACAATGAGCAGTTCTTC.

This clone was counted between two and nine times. This chain uses TRBV7-2 with TRBJ1-2; D remains ambiguous. Germline V gene lookup returns CDR1 SGHTA and CDR2 FQGNSA. This CDR3 comprises 13 residues. V dropped 3 bases and J dropped 0 bases, with 5 bases sitting between them. CDR3 DNA sequence: TGTGCCAGCAGCTTTCAGGCTAACTATGGCTACACCTTC. It encodes CASSFQANYGYTF.

This rearrangement joins TRBV7-2 to TRBJ2-7; D is uncertain. This CDR3 is 15 amino acids long. The germline V gene encodes CDR1 SGHTA and CDR2 FQGNSA. Trimming pared 4 bases from V and 0 bases from J, leaving 13 bases between. The CDR3 sequence is CASSSQTVSSYEQYF. The CDR3 nucleotides read TGTGCCAGCAGCTCGCAGACCGTTAGCTCCTACGAGCAGTACTTC.

This rearrangement joins TRBV7-8 to TRBJ2-3, with a weak D call TRBD2 (5 bases). The CDR3 sequence is 14 residues long. The germline gives CDR1 SGHVS, CDR2 FQNEAQ. V was pared by 3 bases and J by 2 bases, with 9 bases between. The CDR3 nucleotides are TGTGCCAGCAGCTTTAGGGAGTTCACAGATACGCAGTATTTT. Translation: CASSFREFTDTQYF.

CDR3 sequence reads: CAGSRGADQPQHF. The CDR3 region has the DNA TGTGCCGGCTCGCGGGGGGCCGATCAGCCCCAGCATTTT. The J gene is TRBJ1-5, the V gene TRBV2; weak D call: TRBD1 (6 bases). CDR3 length: 13 amino acids. Trimming took 11 bases from V and 5 from J, leaving 16 bases between them. CDR1 and CDR2 (germline): SNHLY, FYNNEI.

The chain uses TRBV5-1 and TRBJ1-3, with D unresolved. Germline CDR1 is SGHRS and CDR2 is YFSETQ. CDR3 length: 17 residues. V was shortened by 4 bases and J by 0 bases, with 17 bases between the two germline ends. The CDR3 spells CASSAEGGRNSGNTIYF. CDR3 sequence (DNA): TGCGCCAGCAGCGCGGAGGGAGGACGGAACTCTGGAAACACCATATATTTT.

The chain links TRBV4-2 to TRBJ1-5, with D maybe TRBD1 (5 bases). Germline CDR1 reads LGHNA; CDR2 reads YNFKEQ. CDR3 length: 15 residues. Trimming took off 0 bases at V and 7 bases at J, with 13 bases between the two ends. The CDR3 region is CASSQEIRQTQPQHF. In nucleotides, the CDR3 is TGTGCCAGCAGCCAAGAGATAAGACAGACCCAGCCCCAGCATTTT.

The chain carries TRBV4-2 and TRBJ1-3, with 10 bases that match TRBD1. With V trimmed by 6 bases and J by 3 bases, 8 bases remained unmatched. Germline V CDR1 and CDR2: LGHNA, YNFKEQ. This CDR3 contains 16 residues. The CDR3 loop reads CASRPDRGLGGNTIYF. CDR3 DNA sequence: TGTGCCAGCAGACCCGACAGGGGGCTCGGTGGAAACACCATATATTTT.

The rearrangement links TRBV7-2 to TRBJ1-2; the match to TRBD1 covers 10 bases. The CDR3 runs 16 residues. Germline V gives CDR1 SGHTA, CDR2 FQGNSA. Trimming took 1 base from V and 0 from J; bases not matched to a gene: 2. The CDR3 sequence: CASSLGGQGANYGYTF. In DNA, the CDR3 is TGTGCCAGCAGCTTAGGCGGACAGGGGGCTAACTATGGCTACACCTTC.

This clone was recorded many times. The J gene is TRBJ1-2, the V gene TRBV2; the D gene is possibly TRBD1 (5 bases). Trimming stripped 9 bases from V and 7 bases from J, with 15 bases between. The CDR3 extends over 12 amino acids. Germline V lookup: CDR1 SNHLY, CDR2 FYNNEI. The CDR3 sequence is CARSGRTSGYTF. CDR3 bases: TGTGCCAGGTCGGGACGTACCTCTGGCTACACCTTC.

The chain uses TRBV11-3 and TRBJ2-2; D not resolved. The CDR3 sequence is 14 residues long. Germline V gene data show CDR1 as SGHNT and CDR2 as YENEEA. V lost 6 bases, J lost 0 bases, and 8 bases lay in between. CDR3 region: CASSTFPNTGELFF. The CDR3 nucleotides read TGTGCCAGCAGTACCTTCCCGAACACCGGGGAGCTGTTTTTT. The full variable domain, with the rest looked up from reference TRBV11-3 and TRBJ2-2, is EAGVVQSPRYKIIEKKQPVAFWCNPISGHNTLYWYLQNLGQGPELLIRYENEEAVDDSQLPKDRFSAERLKGVDSTLKIQPAELGDSAVYLCASSTFPNTGELFFGEGSRLTVL.

The chain couples TRBV5-5 to TRBJ2-7; TRBD1 is a possible D gene (6 bases). Deletions cut 2 bases from V and 4 bases from J, with 16 bases between. Germline loops: CDR1 SGHKS, CDR2 YYEKEE (reference sequence). The CDR3 covers 15 residues. The CDR3 nucleotides read TGTGCCAGCAGCTTCCCGTGGGCAGGGGAGTACGAGCAGTACTTC. Translating gives CASSFPWAGEYEQYF.

This clone was recorded a few times. This chain joins TRBV6-1 and TRBJ1-3; 9 bases map to TRBD1. V shed 6 bases and J 4 bases; nucleotides not matched to a gene: 4. The CDR3 runs to 14 residues. Per the germline V gene, CDR1 is MNHNS and CDR2 is SASEGT. The CDR3 sequence is CASRTGGTGNTIYF. CDR3 in DNA: TGTGCCAGCAGAACAGGGGGCACGGGAAACACCATATATTTT.

CDR3 region: CSVRRGTTDTQYF. The DNA of the CDR3 is TGCAGCGTTCGGCGGGGCACCACAGATACGCAGTATTTT. The V and J genes are TRBV29-1 and TRBJ2-3, with D possibly TRBD2 on 6 matching bases. V was pared by 5 bases and J by 2 bases, with 11 bases between. CDR3 size: 13 residues. The germline CDR1 and CDR2 sequences are SQVTM and ANQGSEA.

The chain recombines TRBV29-1 with TRBJ1-2, with a weak D call TRBD1 (5 bases). The CDR3 extends over 13 amino acids. With 6 bases removed from V and 3 bases from J, the gap between germline ends came to 14 bases. Germline V lookup: CDR1 SQVTM, CDR2 ANQGSEA. CDR3 in amino acids: CSVGGGDDYGYTF. The CDR3, as DNA: TGCAGCGTCGGTGGAGGGGACGACTATGGCTACACCTTC.

The V and J genes are TRBV5-1 and TRBJ1-5; 7 bases fit TRBD1. V lost 3 bases and J lost 5; bases outside the gene matches: 5. CDR3 length: 14 amino acids. Germline lookup yields CDR1 SGHRS and CDR2 YFSETQ. CDR3 sequence (DNA): TGCGCCAGCAGCTGGACAGGCGGCGATCAGCCCCAGCATTTT. The encoded protein is CASSWTGGDQPQHF.

The chain combines TRBV25-1 with TRBJ1-4; TRBD1 matches at 11 bases. Germline trimming cut 5 bases from V and 7 bases from J; bases unmatched to any gene: 6. The CDR3 covers 15 residues. Germline V gene data show CDR1 as MGHDK and CDR2 as SYGVNS. CDR3 sequence: CASSLLGTGGEKLFF. DNA for the CDR3: TGTGCCAGCAGTTTGTTGGGGACAGGGGGTGAAAAACTGTTTTTT.

The CDR3 protein is CAISERGEQETQYF. As DNA, the CDR3 is TGTGCCATCAGTGAGCGTGGGGAGCAAGAGACCCAGTACTTC. The chain carries TRBV10-3 and TRBJ2-5; TRBD2 is a possible D gene (5 bases). Deletions cut 2 bases from V and 2 bases from J, with 9 bases between. In germline, CDR1 is ENHRY, CDR2 SYGVKD. This CDR3 is built from 14 residues.